The clone carrying this T cell receptor beta chain appeared a single time. The antigen remains unidentified. V shed 0 bases, J shed 5 bases, and the junction held 12 bases outside the gene matches. Germline V gives CDR1 LGHDT, CDR2 YNNKEL (reference sequence). The length of the CDR3 is 18 residues. Libraries were prepared by immunoSEQ multiplex PCR; TCRdb keeps only in-frame clonotypes and omits some of them. Seen here are fewer than 150,000 clones, roughly 80% observed once, and the top ten hold roughly 3.9%. The data are from a study of T cell responses to AZD1222 COVID-19 vaccine. Whole-study findings and limits: Only six or seven AZD1222 recipients were seropositive at baseline. A mostly white British donor set with more females was recruited, and clonal diversity was possibly underestimated.

The sequence came from an adult in good health. Sequences were derived from peripheral blood, sampled on day 0 of AZD1222 vaccination. This chain connects TRBV3-1 (or the pseudogene TRBV3-2) to TRBJ1-1; the match to TRBD1 covers 10 bases. The CDR3, as DNA: TGTGCCAGCAGCCAAGACCGCCGGGACAGGGGAGTTCGTACTGAAGCTTTCTTT. It encodes CASSQDRRDRGVRTEAFF.